Listed here is a single T cell receptor (beta chain). Its antigen is unknown. This sample stems from a study of blood T cells in healthy people across ages. CDR3 length equals 14 residues. Trimming left V 3 bases short and J 2 bases short, with 14 bases between. Per the germline V gene, CDR1 is GTSNPN and CDR2 is SVGIG (reference sequence). General study findings and limits: The fall in TCR beta diversity per million T cells was roughly linear with age.

It was with a sample-barcoded 5' primer and a J-beta primer mix that a second PCR of about 6 to 11 cycles was run. One entry per CDR3 protein, called by TCRdb with MiXCR from the 5' RACE reads. The profile shows just under 550,000 distinct CDR3 sequences, more than 20% of them singletons. A further study also used this sample, focusing on T cells of mothers and their children. As reported in that work: Mothers gave over 9.5 million TCR beta CDR3 reads each, and children several million each. Slightly higher overlap, not significant, was seen in related mother-child pairs than in unrelated pairs.

The clonotype was recovered from a boy under 18 in good health. Sequenced sample: blood. The chain joins TRBV30 to TRBJ2-7, with D perhaps assigned TRBD1 or TRBD2 (6 bases each). The CDR3 loop reads CAWREGGSTYEQYF. In nucleotides, the CDR3 is TGTGCCTGGAGAGAGGGGGGAAGTACCTACGAGCAGTACTTC.